Shown below are 31 T cell receptor beta chains from a single sample sequenced in a study of shared clonotypes between healthy human individuals. Repertoires were generated with immunoSEQ multiplex PCR, while TCRdb's copy carries only in-frame clones and drops some. Among more than 2 million clones listed, around 93% were seen once. The naive CD8 population came from CD45RO-negative cells selected for CCR7, without terminally differentiated effector memory CD45RA+ cells. Sequenced input: naive CD8+ T cells from PBMCs. The receptor set was obtained from a man younger than 35 in good health. Some clones in this sample may be carry-over from other donors' samples.

The DNA for the CDR3 is TGCGCCAGCAGCCAAGTAGCGCGGACCGGGGCTTGGGGAGGCTACACCTTC. This translates into CASSQVARTGAWGGYTF. The chain links TRBV4-1 to TRBJ1-2, with D tentatively TRBD1 (5 bases). The germline V and J ends were trimmed by 1 base and 8 bases, with 23 bases remaining between them. The CDR3 runs to 17 residues. Germline lookup yields CDR1 MGHRA and CDR2 YSYEKL.

This chain links TRBV5-6 with TRBJ2-4; TRBD1 is a possible D gene (6 bases). The germline V gene encodes CDR1 SGHDT and CDR2 YYEEEE. V lost 2 bases and J lost 11, with 8 bases in between. The CDR3 consists of 11 residues. In DNA, the CDR3 is TGTGCCAGCAGCTTCGAGGGGGTTCAGTACTTC. This sequence encodes CASSFEGVQYF.

The chain has TRBV28 and TRBJ2-7; D is unresolved. The length of the CDR3 is 15 residues. Trimming took 7 bases from V and 3 from J, leaving 19 bases between them. CDR1 and CDR2 from the germline V gene are MDHEN and SYDVKM. This CDR3 is CASTPWRAKFYEQYF. The DNA of the CDR3 is TGTGCCAGCACCCCGTGGCGTGCCAAGTTCTACGAGCAGTACTTC.

V is TRBV7-6 and J is TRBJ2-5; 9 bases are a match to TRBD2. The CDR3 spans 19 residues. Germline assignment: CDR1 SGHVS and CDR2 FNYEAQ. Trimming at V came to 1 base and at J to 3 bases, leaving 15 bases not matched to a gene. DNA of the CDR3: TGTGCCAGCAGCTTAGTATATCGGTCTCAGCGGGAGGATGAAGAGACCCAGTACTTC. Translated: CASSLVYRSQREDEETQYF.

Comments on this clone: The sample carries other DNA sequences with the same CDR3. This chain links TRBV5-4 with TRBJ2-7, with 7 bases that match TRBD1. This CDR3 region has 14 residues. Germline trimming cut 0 bases from V and 2 bases from J; bases unmatched to any gene: 2. Germline CDR1 reads SGHNT; CDR2 reads YYREEE (reference sequence). CDR3 loop: CASSLGDSTYEQYF. CDR3 DNA: TGTGCCAGCAGCTTGGGGGACAGCACCTACGAGCAGTACTTC.

The chain is built from TRBV19 and TRBJ2-4; D not resolved. Germline values: CDR1 LNHDA, CDR2 SQIVND (reference sequence). Trimming stripped 5 bases from V and 8 bases from J, with 13 bases between. The CDR3 extends over 13 amino acids. In DNA, the CDR3 is TGTGCCAGTAGTCCCCGTGAATTCGACATTCAGTACTTC. It is translated as CASSPREFDIQYF.

V and J are TRBV4-1 and TRBJ2-1; 10 nucleotides align to TRBD2. The CDR3 extends over 16 amino acids. CDR1 and CDR2 from the germline V gene are MGHRA and YSYEKL. The V and J ends lost 4 bases and 8 bases, in that order; junction bases with no gene match: 11. The chain's CDR3 is CASSRNERGGQYEQFF. In DNA form, the CDR3 reads TGCGCCAGCAGCCGGAACGAGCGGGGGGGACAATATGAGCAGTTCTTC.

This sequence joins TRBV29-1 and TRBJ1-3, with D perhaps TRBD1 (6 bases). The germline V gene encodes CDR1 SQVTM and CDR2 ANQGSEA. Trimming cost V 6 bases and J 2 bases, with 8 bases left between them. This CDR3 spans 12 amino acids. CDR3 loop: CSVAGAGNTIYF. DNA of the CDR3: TGCAGCGTGGCAGGGGCTGGAAACACCATATATTTT.

This chain joins TRBV15 and TRBJ1-2; TRBD1 might be the D (5 bases). This CDR3 region has 17 residues. Trimming left V 3 bases short and J 0 bases short, with 17 bases between. CDR1 is LNHNV and CDR2 is YYDKDF in the germline V gene (reference sequence). CDR3 coding DNA: TGTGCCACCAGCAGCCTACCTCGACAGCTCTCTAACTATGGCTACACCTTC. This gives the protein CATSSLPRQLSNYGYTF.

V gene TRBV6-1 combines with J gene TRBJ2-7, with D tentatively TRBD1 (7 bases). The CDR3 loop spans 14 amino acids. V lost 10 bases to trimming and J lost 0 bases, with 16 bases between them. Germline CDR1 MNHNS, CDR2 SASEGT. The DNA for the CDR3 is TGTGCCACCCAGGGGGGCCTGAGCTCCTACGAGCAGTACTTC. Protein: CATQGGLSSYEQYF.

The chain combines TRBV5-1 with TRBJ2-7; 8 positions match TRBD2. Germline V lookup: CDR1 SGHRS, CDR2 YFSETQ. Trimming cost V 3 bases and J 1 base; bases outside gene matches: 18. The CDR3 has 19 residues. The CDR3: CASSWSGGSERGYSYEQYF. As DNA, the CDR3 is TGCGCCAGCAGCTGGAGCGGGGGTTCAGAACGGGGCTATTCCTACGAGCAGTACTTC.

This clone was observed a single time. J is TRBJ2-3 and V is TRBV9, with D possibly TRBD1 on 6 matching bases. Looked up from germline, CDR1 is SGDLS and CDR2 is YYNGEE. Trimming cost V 3 bases and J 3 bases, with 14 bases left between them. The CDR3 spans 15 residues. The CDR3 bases are TGTGCCAGCAGCGAGGGGGACGGACAGACAGATACGCAGTATTTT. It codes for CASSEGDGQTDTQYF.

The chain couples TRBV28 to TRBJ2-7, with D perhaps assigned TRBD1 or TRBD2 (5 bases each). CDR1 is MDHEN, CDR2 SYDVKM, per germline. The CDR3 is 15 residues long. V was shortened by 4 bases and J by 3 bases, with 16 bases between the two germline ends. The CDR3 sequence: CASSSRSGTYYEQYF. As DNA, the CDR3 is TGTGCCAGCAGTTCCCGATCGGGGACCTACTACGAGCAGTACTTC.

This clone was seen only once. The chain recombines TRBV2 with TRBJ1-2; D might be TRBD1 (5 bases). Germline V gives CDR1 SNHLY, CDR2 FYNNEI. Between the trimmed V and J ends, which lost 10 bases and 7 bases, there was a span of 16 bases. The CDR3 is 12 amino acids. The CDR3 loop is CATRDSTGGYTF. The CDR3 DNA sequence: TGTGCCACCAGAGACAGTACGGGTGGCTACACCTTC.

The V gene is TRBV27, the J gene TRBJ1-1, with D unclear. Germline V gives CDR1 MNHEY, CDR2 SMNVEV (reference sequence). Trimming removed 6 bases at V and 4 bases at J, with 12 bases between. There are 13 residues in the CDR3. The CDR3 reads CASRENRGTEAFF. The CDR3 coding sequence is TGTGCCAGCAGGGAAAACCGAGGCACTGAAGCTTTCTTT.

This sequence joins TRBV19 and TRBJ1-1, with D possibly being TRBD1 (5 bases). Germline V gene sequence: CDR1 LNHDA, CDR2 SQIVND (reference sequence). The V and J ends lost 7 bases and 4 bases respectively, with 19 bases between them. The CDR3 runs to 15 residues. The CDR3 spells CASTPTRGFGTEAFF. The CDR3 bases are TGTGCCAGTACCCCCACACGGGGGTTCGGCACTGAAGCTTTCTTT.

In this sample, this clone turned up once. The chain has TRBV4-3 and TRBJ1-2; TRBD1 agrees at 8 bases. Per germline, CDR1 LGHNA and CDR2 YSLEER. V was pared by 1 base and J by 2 bases, with 6 bases of the junction left unmatched. The CDR3 spans 16 residues. CDR3 coding DNA: TGCGCCAGCAGCCAAGCATCGAGACAGGGGAACTATGGCTACACCTTC. Translating gives CASSQASRQGNYGYTF.

The CDR3 loop reads CASSQVERGSHEQFF. The DNA for the CDR3 is TGTGCCAGCAGCCAAGTGGAGCGGGGGAGCCATGAGCAGTTCTTC. The chain is built from TRBV14 and TRBJ2-1, with 8 bases matching TRBD2. Losses at the gene ends were 1 base for V and 8 bases for J; bases not matched to a gene: 7. From germline, CDR1 is SGHDN and CDR2 FVKESK. The length of the CDR3 is 15 residues.

The V gene is TRBV4-1, the J gene TRBJ2-3, with 11 bases fitting TRBD2. V lost 0 bases, J lost 7 bases, and 12 bases stayed unmatched. CDR3 length equals 18 residues. Germline CDR1 reads MGHRA; CDR2 reads YSYEKL. CDR3 sequence (DNA): TGCGCCAGCAGCCAAGATACTAGCGGGGGCAAGATTTTATATACGCAGTATTTT. Protein sequence: CASSQDTSGGKILYTQYF.

This rearrangement joins TRBV29-1 to TRBJ2-7; 9 positions agree with TRBD2. Germline CDR1 and CDR2: SQVTM and ANQGSEA. V lost 6 bases and J lost 2; bases outside the gene matches: 17. This CDR3 has 17 amino acids. CDR3 in amino acids: CSVWTSAVTRTTYEQYF. DNA of the CDR3: TGCAGCGTGTGGACTAGCGCCGTCACGCGTACCACCTACGAGCAGTACTTC.

This clone has only one observation. J is TRBJ2-3 and V is TRBV30; D unresolved. V was trimmed by 3 bases and J by 2 bases, leaving 18 bases between them. This CDR3 comprises 16 residues. Germline loops: CDR1 GTSNPN, CDR2 SVGIG (reference sequence). The CDR3 spells CAWRGGVVSSTDTQYF. In DNA form, the CDR3 reads TGTGCCTGGAGAGGTGGCGTTGTTAGTTCCACAGATACGCAGTATTTT.

This chain links TRBV7-7 with TRBJ2-7; no firm D call. V gave up 6 bases and J gave up 4 bases, with 22 bases separating them. The length of the CDR3 is 16 residues. Looked up from germline, CDR1 is SSHAT and CDR2 is FNYEAQ (reference sequence). The CDR3 region is CASRETRVASPYEQYF. CDR3 sequence (DNA): TGTGCCAGCAGGGAAACCCGAGTGGCTTCCCCTTACGAGCAGTACTTC.

The V call is TRBV7-8, the J call TRBJ2-2; D is undetermined. CDR1 is SGHVS and CDR2 is FQNEAQ in the germline V gene. Trimming pared 8 bases from V and 5 bases from J, leaving 21 bases between. The CDR3 runs to 16 residues. CDR3 in DNA: TGTGCCAGCTCATCGTTGCGGTTACCCACGACCGGGGAGCTGTTTTTT. Amino acid sequence: CASSSLRLPTTGELFF.

The gene calls are TRBV28 and TRBJ2-7, with D possibly being TRBD2 (7 bases). CDR3 length: 15 residues. The germline V gene encodes CDR1 MDHEN and CDR2 SYDVKM. The ends were cut back, 6 bases at V and 4 bases at J, with 19 bases in the middle. CDR3 DNA: TGTGCCAGCAGCCCTCGGGGGGCCCGGCCTTACGAGCAGTACTTC. The encoded protein is CASSPRGARPYEQYF.

Here the CDR3 DNA reads TGTGCCAGCTGGGGTGGTGGCACTGAAGCTTTCTTT. Its translation: CASWGGGTEAFF. This chain uses TRBV6-4 with TRBJ1-1; D is ambiguous. The CDR3 totals 12 residues. The germline V and J ends were trimmed by 8 bases and 4 bases, with 11 bases remaining between them. Per the germline V gene, CDR1 is MRHNA and CDR2 is SNTAGT.

This rearrangement joins TRBV7-2 to TRBJ2-7; 7 bases line up with TRBD1. V lost 5 bases and J lost 7; bases outside the gene matches: 11. CDR1 and CDR2 (germline): SGHTA, FQGNSA. CDR3 length: 14 residues. The CDR3 sequence: CASSPGQALGEQYF. The CDR3 coding sequence is TGTGCCAGCAGCCCTGGACAGGCCTTAGGAGAGCAGTACTTC.

V gene TRBV6-1 combines with J gene TRBJ1-1; D is undetermined. Germline V gene lookup returns CDR1 MNHNS and CDR2 SASEGT. Between the trimmed V and J ends, which lost 3 bases and 1 base, there was a span of 6 bases. This CDR3 is 13 amino acids long. The CDR3 nucleotides read TGTGCCAGCAGTGATCGACGGAACACTGAAGCTTTCTTT. Translation gives CASSDRRNTEAFF.

Regarding this clone: This sample also contains other DNA sequences that code for the same CDR3. The gene calls are TRBV4-1 and TRBJ1-6; D uncertain. Germline loops: CDR1 MGHRA, CDR2 YSYEKL. The CDR3 loop spans 13 amino acids. V was shortened by 0 bases and J by 7 bases, with 4 bases between the two germline ends. The chain's CDR3 is CASSQDRNSPLHF. CDR3 in DNA: TGCGCCAGCAGCCAAGACAGAAATTCACCCCTCCACTTT.

The genes are TRBV6-6 and TRBJ2-7, with a tentative D call TRBD1 (8 bases). V lost 6 bases and J lost 7, with 22 bases in between. This CDR3 region has 15 residues. Germline-derived CDR1 and CDR2 are MNHNY and SVGAGI (reference sequence). For the CDR3, the DNA is TGTGCCAGCAGCCCCCGGACAGGGATCGGGGGGGAGCAGTACTTC. Protein product: CASSPRTGIGGEQYF.

The chain recombines TRBV4-1 with TRBJ2-3; 8 bases match TRBD2. Trimming removed 1 base from V and 6 bases from J; junction bases left unmatched: 9. The CDR3 length is 16 residues. CDR1 is MGHRA, CDR2 YSYEKL, per germline. CDR3 loop: CASSQALAGRLDTQYF. The CDR3 bases are TGCGCCAGCAGCCAAGCTTTAGCGGGGAGGTTGGATACGCAGTATTTT.

The genes are TRBV28 and TRBJ2-1; D unresolved. Between the trimmed V and J ends, which lost 0 bases and 5 bases, there was a span of 8 bases. The CDR3 consists of 14 residues. The germline V gene has CDR1 MDHEN and CDR2 SYDVKM. CDR3 sequence reads: CASSLWQENNEQFF. CDR3 DNA sequence: TGTGCCAGCAGTTTATGGCAGGAGAACAATGAGCAGTTCTTC.